A selection of T cell receptor beta chains follows, all from one sample in a study of cytomegalovirus exposure and HLA in healthy donors. This table comes from immunoSEQ multiplex PCR, and its TCRdb copy is limited to in-frame clones, with some not included. This sample has about 160,000 clones; just under 80% occur once, and the top ten carry about 1.3%. Material: PBMCs. These receptors originate from a woman aged 45-65 years in good health and CMV-seronegative. The CDR3 runs from the conserved cysteine through the conserved F or W. The order of the fields is J gene, V gene, clone size, D gene, CDR3 protein, CDR3 DNA. The D gene is left open where the match is weak. Size is omitted from some rows. Given values are once, few, many or a class for expanded clones.

TRBJ1-2 | TRBV28 | . | . | CASSSPGGIGYTF | TGTGCCAGCAGCTCCCCGGGGGGCATAGGCTACACCTTC
TRBJ2-1 | TRBV14 | . | TRBD1 | CASSQGTGMWSYNEQFF | TGTGCCAGCAGCCAAGGGACAGGGATGTGGTCCTACAATGAGCAGTTCTTC
TRBJ2-5 | TRBV7-9 | . | . | CASSGRLAGQETQYF | TGTGCCAGCAGCGGACGACTGGCGGGCCAGGAGACCCAGTACTTC
TRBJ2-1 | TRBV5-4 | . | . | CASRPGALGSGSEQFF | TGTGCCAGCAGACCAGGGGCGCTAGGGTCTGGTTCTGAGCAGTTCTTC
TRBJ2-7 | TRBV6-5 | once | . | CASSYSTAGSYEQYF | TGTGCCAGCAGTTACTCTACGGCGGGATCCTACGAGCAGTACTTC
TRBJ1-1 | TRBV4-1 | few | TRBD1 | CASSQSHRTGETEAFF | TGCGCCAGCAGCCAATCTCACCGGACAGGGGAAACTGAAGCTTTCTTT
TRBJ1-2 | TRBV28 | . | . | CASSFLWGESTF | TGTGCCAGCAGTTTTTTATGGGGGGAGTCCACCTTC
TRBJ1-5 | TRBV28 | once | . | CASRRGVGLEPQHF | TGTGCCAGCAGACGAGGCGTAGGCTTGGAGCCCCAGCATTTT
TRBJ2-3 | TRBV28 | . | TRBD2 | CASSLEGGAAEYTDTQYF | TGTGCCAGCAGTTTAGAGGGAGGGGCGGCCGAGTACACAGATACGCAGTATTTT
TRBJ2-5 | TRBV18 | . | TRBD1 | CASSPRTGGLETQYF | TGTGCCAGCTCACCACGGACAGGGGGCTTGGAGACCCAGTACTTC
TRBJ1-1 | TRBV5-1 | few | . | CASSLRGYKGDTEAFF | TGCGCCAGCAGCTTGAGGGGTTATAAGGGGGACACTGAAGCTTTCTTT
TRBJ1-5 | TRBV30 | . | . | CAWDLGQTNSNQPQHF | TGTGCCTGGGACCTCGGACAGACTAATAGCAATCAGCCCCAGCATTTT
TRBJ2-6 | TRBV7-2 | . | . | CASSLVWSSGANVLTF | TGTGCCAGCAGCTTAGTTTGGAGCTCTGGGGCCAACGTCCTGACTTTC
TRBJ1-1 | TRBV7-8 | . | TRBD1 | CASSLAETGDAFF | TGTGCCAGCAGCTTAGCGGAAACAGGGGACGCTTTCTTT
TRBJ1-5 | TRBV4-1 | . | . | CASSQDGGYHQPQHF | TGCGCCAGCAGCCAAGATGGGGGGTATCATCAGCCCCAGCATTTT
TRBJ2-1 | TRBV29-1 | . | . | CSVLQGISYNEQFF | TGCAGCGTATTACAGGGCATCTCCTACAATGAGCAGTTCTTC
TRBJ1-1 | TRBV6-6 | . | . | CASSYQTLVTEAFF | TGTGCCAGCAGTTACCAGACACTCGTCACTGAAGCTTTCTTT
TRBJ1-2 | TRBV7-9 | . | TRBD1 | CASSLTGAINYGYTF | TGTGCCAGCAGCCTGACAGGGGCGATTAACTATGGCTACACCTTC